What follows are 15 T cell receptor beta chains derived from one specimen sequenced in a study of T cell clonality in common variable immunodeficiency. Repertoires were generated with immunoSEQ multiplex PCR, while TCRdb's copy carries only in-frame clones and drops some. The sample counts some 60,000 clones, none seen once; the ten largest own about 1.5%. Sequencing was done on a sample of peripheral blood mononuclear cells. The receptors originated from a person aged 18 to 75 in good health.

Worth noting for this clone: The missing CDR3 end, 3 residues past where the read stops, is filled in from the germline J gene. The chain employs TRBV10-2 and TRBJ2-7; D call uncertain. The CDR3 extends over 12 amino acids. V was clipped by 6 bases and J by 6 bases, with 12 bases between them. Per the germline V gene, CDR1 is WSHSY and CDR2 is SAAADI. CDR3 bases read: TGCGCCAGCAGCCCTTACCCCGGCGAG. It yields the protein CASSPYPGE. The CDR3, in full, reads CASSPYPGEQYF.

This clone was seen ten or more times. The observed sequence ends 3 residues before the CDR3 terminus, with the missing tail filled in from the germline J gene. The chain links TRBV13 to TRBJ2-5, with D possibly TRBD1 on 5 matching bases. CDR1 and CDR2 (germline): PRHDT, FYEKMQ (reference sequence). The CDR3 is 14 amino acids. V gave up 2 bases and J gave up 4 bases, with 11 bases separating them. The sequenced part of the CDR3 DNA is TGTGCCAGCAGCTTATTTGCAGGGTCAGAGACC. Protein: CASSLFAGSET. The whole CDR3 sequence is CASSLFAGSETQYF.

This clone was found many times. The read stops 3 residues short of the end of the CDR3; the missing end is completed from the germline J gene. The rearrangement joins TRBV7-6 to TRBJ2-7; the match to TRBD1 covers 9 bases. Per germline, CDR1 SGHVS and CDR2 FNYEAQ. J was trimmed by 5 bases and V by 0 bases; bases with no gene match: 11. CDR3 length equals 17 residues. This CDR3 reads CASSLAVIGTGSNEQYF. The DNA read from the CDR3 is TGTGCCAGCAGCTTAGCGGTAATAGGGACAGGGTCAAACGAG.

This clone has ten or more counts. The CDR3 is cut off 3 residues early in the read; its end comes from the germline J gene. This chain links TRBV12-3 or TRBV12-4 with TRBJ2-5; a weak D match, TRBD1 (6 bases). V shed 1 base and J shed 1 base, with 7 bases lying between them. CDR3 size: 14 residues. The CDR3 bases that were read are TGTGCCAGCAGTTTAGGGGGGCCCCAAGAGACC. Protein sequence: CASSLGGPQET. The full CDR3 protein reads CASSLGGPQETQYF.

This clone showed up many times. The read terminates 3 residues before the CDR3 end, so the remaining end is supplied by the germline J gene. This rearrangement joins TRBV28 to TRBJ1-2, with D perhaps matching TRBD1 (5 bases). The CDR3 runs to 12 residues. The V end lost 2 bases, the J end lost 7 bases, and 8 bases lay between the germline ends. Germline-derived CDR1 and CDR2 are MDHEN and SYDVKM. The CDR3 region is CASSLGGTGYTF. The covered CDR3 bases are TGTGCCAGCAGTTTAGGGGGGACTGGC.

This clone was picked up many times. The read ends 3 residues early relative to the CDR3; the germline J gene fills the gap. The chain has TRBV19 and TRBJ2-7, with 11 bases lining up with TRBD1. V dropped 5 bases and J dropped 3; count of bases not matched to a gene: 3. This CDR3 comprises 14 residues. Germline V gene sequence: CDR1 LNHDA, CDR2 SQIVND (reference sequence). CDR3 sequence reads: CASSGTGGIYEQYF. Partial CDR3 DNA: TGTGCCAGTAGTGGGACAGGGGGGATCTACGAG.

This clone was found many times. The read finishes 3 residues shy of the CDR3 end, and the germline J gene is used to complete it. This chain links TRBV7-2 with TRBJ1-1; TRBD1 is a possible D gene (5 bases). Germline loops: CDR1 SGHTA, CDR2 FQGNSA. This CDR3 spans 14 amino acids. Trimming left V 2 bases short and J 4 bases short, with 11 bases between. The CDR3 here is CASSLQAGITEAFF. CDR3 DNA, as far as it was read: TGTGCCAGCAGCTTACAGGCAGGGATCACTGAA.

This clone was seen many times. The read falls 3 residues short of the CDR3 end, and the missing part is taken from the germline J gene. The V gene is TRBV4-2, the J gene TRBJ1-4; D ambiguous. Between the trimmed V and J ends, which lost 1 base and 7 bases, there was a span of 10 bases. The CDR3 spans 14 residues. CDR1 is LGHNA and CDR2 is YNFKEQ in the germline V gene. The sequenced CDR3 bases are TGTGCCAGCAGCCAAGTATCGGGTACTGAAAAA. Residues: CASSQVSGTEK. The entire CDR3 reads CASSQVSGTEKLFF.

Many counts were recorded for this clone. The read ends 3 residues shy of where the CDR3 ends; the end is completed using the germline J gene. The chain recombines TRBV6-2 or TRBV6-3 with TRBJ2-1; D ambiguous. The CDR3 consists of 15 residues. V lost 5 bases, J lost 4 bases, and 15 bases lay in between. Germline-derived CDR1 and CDR2 are MNHEY and SVGEGT. The CDR3 sequence: CASSPHQETYNEQFF. Partial CDR3 DNA: TGTGCCAGCAGTCCTCACCAGGAAACTTACAATGAG.

This clone was seen many times. The read ends 3 residues before the CDR3 terminus; that terminus is restored from the germline J gene. The V gene is TRBV5-5, the J gene TRBJ2-1; the D gene is possibly TRBD2 (6 bases). This CDR3 comprises 14 residues. Germline V gene data show CDR1 as SGHKS and CDR2 as YYEKEE (reference sequence). V shed 6 bases and J shed 8 bases, with 18 bases lying between them. The sequenced part of the CDR3 DNA is TGTGCCAGCACCTACCGACTAGGGGCCGATGAG. This sequence encodes CASTYRLGADE. The whole CDR3 is CASTYRLGADEQFF.

This clone has at least ten counts. Coverage ceases 3 residues before the CDR3 finishes, and the germline J gene fills in the end. V usage is TRBV19 and J usage is TRBJ2-5, with 11 bases matching TRBD2. Per germline, CDR1 LNHDA and CDR2 SQIVND (reference sequence). The CDR3 has 20 amino acids. Trimming cost V 7 bases and J 7 bases; bases outside gene matches: 26. The chain's CDR3 is CASTPFPRKGSGRAIGTQYF. The part of the CDR3 DNA that was read is TGTGCCAGTACCCCCTTCCCCAGGAAAGGTAGCGGGAGGGCCATAGGGACC. The full variable domain, with the rest looked up from reference TRBV19 and TRBJ2-5, is DGGITQSPKYLFRKEGQNVTLSCEQNLNHDAMYWYRQDPGQGLRLIYYSQIVNDFQKGDIAEGYSVSREKKESFPLTVTSAQKNPTAFYLCASTPFPRKGSGRAIGTQYFGPGTRLLVL.

There are many counts of this clone. The sequence runs out 3 residues before the end of the CDR3; the remainder is reconstructed from the germline J gene. The chain combines TRBV18 with TRBJ2-5; the D gene is possibly TRBD1 (5 bases). Looked up from germline, CDR1 is KGHSH and CDR2 is LQKENI. CDR3 length: 15 amino acids. Trimming took off 0 bases at V and 4 bases at J, with 12 bases between the two ends. CDR3 bases read: TGTGCCAGCTCACCACCGGCAGGGCCCTTAGAGACC. Translation gives CASSPPAGPLET. The entire CDR3 protein reads CASSPPAGPLETQYF.

Points on this clone: The read is 3 residues too short to cover the CDR3 end, so that end is filled in from the germline J gene. The J gene is TRBJ1-3, the V gene TRBV5-5; 7 bases map to TRBD1. Looked up from germline, CDR1 is SGHKS and CDR2 is YYEKEE (reference sequence). The CDR3 has 15 amino acids. V dropped 4 bases and J dropped 1; count of bases not matched to a gene: 5. The sequenced CDR3 bases are TGTGCCAGCAGCCTTACAGGGGCGTCTGGAAACACC. The encoded protein is CASSLTGASGNT. The whole CDR3 is CASSLTGASGNTIYF.

This clone was recorded many times. Read sequence stops 3 residues before the CDR3 end, and the germline J gene provides the missing end. The V gene is TRBV15, the J gene TRBJ2-1; 7 bases fit TRBD2. Germline V CDR1 and CDR2: LNHNV, YYDKDF (reference sequence). The CDR3 runs to 14 residues. The V and J ends lost 3 bases and 6 bases, in that order; junction bases with no gene match: 5. The sequenced CDR3 bases are TGTGCCACCAGCAGGGGGACGGGGGGCAATGAG. Its protein product is CATSRGTGGNE. The CDR3, in full, reads CATSRGTGGNEQFF.

This clone was recorded at least ten times. The read halts 3 residues ahead of the CDR3 end, with the missing end drawn from the germline J gene. The chain uses TRBV5-1 and TRBJ2-1; 12 bases are a match to TRBD2. The germline V gene encodes CDR1 SGHRS and CDR2 YFSETQ. This CDR3 contains 14 residues. The V gene end was trimmed by 2 bases and the J gene end by 8 bases; junction bases not matched to a gene: 2. Here the CDR3 reads CASSFRLAGDEQFF. The DNA read from the CDR3 is TGCGCCAGCAGCTTCAGACTAGCGGGAGATGAG.